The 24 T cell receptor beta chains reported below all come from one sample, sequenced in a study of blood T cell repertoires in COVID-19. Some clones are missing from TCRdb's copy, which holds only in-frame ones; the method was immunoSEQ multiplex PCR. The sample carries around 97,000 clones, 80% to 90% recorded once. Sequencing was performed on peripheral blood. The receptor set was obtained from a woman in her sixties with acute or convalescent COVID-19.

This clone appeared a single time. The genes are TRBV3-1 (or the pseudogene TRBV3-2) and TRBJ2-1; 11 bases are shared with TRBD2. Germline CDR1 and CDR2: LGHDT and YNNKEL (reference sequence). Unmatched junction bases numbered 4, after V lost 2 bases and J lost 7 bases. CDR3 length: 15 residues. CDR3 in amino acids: CASSQRTSGWNEQFF. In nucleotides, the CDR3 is TGTGCCAGCAGCCAAAGGACTAGCGGGTGGAATGAGCAGTTCTTC.

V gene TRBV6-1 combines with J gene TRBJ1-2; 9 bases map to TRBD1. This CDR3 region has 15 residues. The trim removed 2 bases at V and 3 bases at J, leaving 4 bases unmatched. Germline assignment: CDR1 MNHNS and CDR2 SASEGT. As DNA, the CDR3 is TGTGCCAGCAGTGAACCGGGGACAGGGTACTATGGCTACACCTTC. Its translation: CASSEPGTGYYGYTF.

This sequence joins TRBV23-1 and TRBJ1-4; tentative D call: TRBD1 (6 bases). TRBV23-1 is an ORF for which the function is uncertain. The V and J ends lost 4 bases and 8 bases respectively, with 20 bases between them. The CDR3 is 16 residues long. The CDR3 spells CASSPIPGTNEEKLFF. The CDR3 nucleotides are TGCGCCAGCAGTCCCATCCCCGGGACAAATGAAGAAAAACTGTTTTTT.

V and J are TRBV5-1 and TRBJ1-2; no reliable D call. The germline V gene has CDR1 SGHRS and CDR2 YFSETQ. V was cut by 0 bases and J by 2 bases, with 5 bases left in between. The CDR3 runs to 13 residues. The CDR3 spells CASSLGENYGYTF. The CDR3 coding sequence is TGCGCCAGCAGCTTGGGGGAGAACTATGGCTACACCTTC.

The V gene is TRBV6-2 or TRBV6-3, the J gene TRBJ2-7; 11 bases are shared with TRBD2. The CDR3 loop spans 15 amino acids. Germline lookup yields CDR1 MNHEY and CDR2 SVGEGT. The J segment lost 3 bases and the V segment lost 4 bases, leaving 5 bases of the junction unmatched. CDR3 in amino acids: CASSFRGLAGYEQYF. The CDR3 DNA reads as TGTGCCAGCAGTTTCAGAGGACTAGCGGGCTACGAGCAGTACTTC.

The CDR3 sequence is CASSSTGGWGEKLFF. CDR3 nucleotide sequence: TGTGCCAGCAGCTCTACAGGGGGCTGGGGTGAAAAACTGTTTTTT. The chain has TRBV13 and TRBJ1-4, with 9 bases fitting TRBD1. Germline V gene data show CDR1 as PRHDT and CDR2 as FYEKMQ (reference sequence). CDR3 size: 15 residues. V gave up 4 bases and J gave up 7 bases; unmatched junction bases: 7.

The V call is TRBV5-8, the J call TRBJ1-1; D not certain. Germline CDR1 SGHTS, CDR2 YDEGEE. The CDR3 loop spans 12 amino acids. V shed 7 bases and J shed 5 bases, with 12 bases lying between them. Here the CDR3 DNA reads TGTGCCAGCGGTGGAGGGTGGACTGAAGCTTTCTTT. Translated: CASGGGWTEAFF.

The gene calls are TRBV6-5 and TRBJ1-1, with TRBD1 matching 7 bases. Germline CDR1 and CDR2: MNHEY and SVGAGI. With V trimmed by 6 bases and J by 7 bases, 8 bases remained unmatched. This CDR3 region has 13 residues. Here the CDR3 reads CASRTRGLGEAFF. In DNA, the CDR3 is TGTGCCAGCAGAACTAGGGGGCTCGGTGAAGCTTTCTTT.

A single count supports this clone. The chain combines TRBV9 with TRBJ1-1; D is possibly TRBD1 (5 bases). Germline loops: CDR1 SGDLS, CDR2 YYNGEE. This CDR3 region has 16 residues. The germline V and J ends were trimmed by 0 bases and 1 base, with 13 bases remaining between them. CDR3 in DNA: TGTGCCAGCAGCGTAGAACCAGGGATCACGAACACTGAAGCTTTCTTT. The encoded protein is CASSVEPGITNTEAFF.

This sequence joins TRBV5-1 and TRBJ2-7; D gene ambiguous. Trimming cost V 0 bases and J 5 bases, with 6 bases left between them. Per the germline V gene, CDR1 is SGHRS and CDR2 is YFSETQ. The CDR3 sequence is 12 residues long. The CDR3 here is CASSLDGDEQYF. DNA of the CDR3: TGCGCCAGCAGCTTGGACGGTGACGAGCAGTACTTC.

Here the CDR3 reads CASSAQGLAIQYF. In DNA, the CDR3 is TGTGCCAGCAGCGCACAGGGGCTAGCTATTCAGTACTTC. The chain couples TRBV7-9 to TRBJ2-4, with 7 bases matching TRBD1. This CDR3 is 13 amino acids long. Trimming cost V 5 bases and J 10 bases; bases outside gene matches: 8. The germline V gene encodes CDR1 SEHNR and CDR2 FQNEAQ (reference sequence).

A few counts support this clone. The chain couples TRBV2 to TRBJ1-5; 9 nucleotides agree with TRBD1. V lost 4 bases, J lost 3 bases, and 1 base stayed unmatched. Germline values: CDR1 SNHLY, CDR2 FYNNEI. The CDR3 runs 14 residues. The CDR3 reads CASSGTGDNQPQHF. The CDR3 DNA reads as TGTGCCAGCAGTGGGACAGGGGACAATCAGCCCCAGCATTTT. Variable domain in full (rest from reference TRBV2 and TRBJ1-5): EPEVTQTPSHQVTQMGQEVILRCVPISNHLYFYWYRQILGQKVEFLVSFYNNEISEKSEIFDDQFSVERPDGSNFTLKIRSTKLEDSAMYFCASSGTGDNQPQHFGDGTRLSIL.

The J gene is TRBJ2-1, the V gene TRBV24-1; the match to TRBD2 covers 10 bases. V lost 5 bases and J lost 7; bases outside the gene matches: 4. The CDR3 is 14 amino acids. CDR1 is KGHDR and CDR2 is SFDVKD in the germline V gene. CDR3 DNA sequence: TGTGCCACCAGTGTCAGCGGGAGGGAGAATGAGCAGTTCTTC. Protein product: CATSVSGRENEQFF.

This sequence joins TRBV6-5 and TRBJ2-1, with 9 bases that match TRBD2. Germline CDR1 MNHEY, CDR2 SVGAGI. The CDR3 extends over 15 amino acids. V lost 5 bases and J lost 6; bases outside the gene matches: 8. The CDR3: CASSLREGPFNEQFF. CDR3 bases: TGTGCCAGCAGTCTGCGGGAGGGCCCTTTCAATGAGCAGTTCTTC.

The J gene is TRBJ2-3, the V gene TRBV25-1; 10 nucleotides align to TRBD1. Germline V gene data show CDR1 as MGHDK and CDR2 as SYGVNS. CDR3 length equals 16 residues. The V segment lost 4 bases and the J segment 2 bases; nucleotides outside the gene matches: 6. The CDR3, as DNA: TGTGCCAGCAGTGGACGGGACAGGGGCTTCACAGATACGCAGTATTTT. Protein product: CASSGRDRGFTDTQYF.

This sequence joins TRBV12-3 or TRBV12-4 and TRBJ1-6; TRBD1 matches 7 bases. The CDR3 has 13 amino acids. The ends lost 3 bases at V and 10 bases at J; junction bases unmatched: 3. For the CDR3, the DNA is TGTGCCAGCAGTTTTAAACAGGGGTCACCCCTCCACTTT. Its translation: CASSFKQGSPLHF.

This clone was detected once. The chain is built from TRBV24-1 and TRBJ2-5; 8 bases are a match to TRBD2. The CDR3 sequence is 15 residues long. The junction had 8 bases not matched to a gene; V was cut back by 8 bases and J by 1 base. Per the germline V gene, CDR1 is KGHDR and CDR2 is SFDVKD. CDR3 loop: CATKPTGGTQETQYF. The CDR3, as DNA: TGTGCCACCAAACCGACGGGAGGGACCCAAGAGACCCAGTACTTC.

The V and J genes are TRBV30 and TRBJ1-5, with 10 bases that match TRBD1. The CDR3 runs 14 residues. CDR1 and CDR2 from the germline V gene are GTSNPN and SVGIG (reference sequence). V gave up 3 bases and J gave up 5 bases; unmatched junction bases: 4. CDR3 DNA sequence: TGTGCCTGGAGCGCCGGACAGGGGGATCAGCCCCAGCATTTT. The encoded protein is CAWSAGQGDQPQHF.

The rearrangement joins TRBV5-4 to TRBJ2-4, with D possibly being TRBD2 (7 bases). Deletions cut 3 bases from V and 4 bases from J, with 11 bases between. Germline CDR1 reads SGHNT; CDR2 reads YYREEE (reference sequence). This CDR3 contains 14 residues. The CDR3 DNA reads TGTGCCAGCAGCTCCAAGGGGGGGAAAAACATTCAGTACTTC. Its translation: CASSSKGGKNIQYF.

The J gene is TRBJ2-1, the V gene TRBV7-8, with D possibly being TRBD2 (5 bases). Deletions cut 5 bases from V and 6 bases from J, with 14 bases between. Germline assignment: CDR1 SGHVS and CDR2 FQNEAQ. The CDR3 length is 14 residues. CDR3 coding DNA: TGTGCCAGCAGCCCCCGGGGTCCCAGCAATGAGCAGTTCTTC. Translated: CASSPRGPSNEQFF. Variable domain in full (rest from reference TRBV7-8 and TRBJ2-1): GAGVSQSPRYKVAKRGQDVALRCDPISGHVSLFWYQQALGQGPEFLTYFQNEAQLDKSGLPSDRFFAERPEGSVSTLKIQRTQQEDSAVYLCASSPRGPSNEQFFGPGTRLTVL.

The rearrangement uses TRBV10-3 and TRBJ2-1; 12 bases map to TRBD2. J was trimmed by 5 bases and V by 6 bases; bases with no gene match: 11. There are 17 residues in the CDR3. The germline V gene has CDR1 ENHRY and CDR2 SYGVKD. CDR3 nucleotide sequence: TGTGCCATCAGCAGACTAGCGGGAGACGGGAGAAACAATGAGCAGTTCTTC. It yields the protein CAISRLAGDGRNNEQFF.

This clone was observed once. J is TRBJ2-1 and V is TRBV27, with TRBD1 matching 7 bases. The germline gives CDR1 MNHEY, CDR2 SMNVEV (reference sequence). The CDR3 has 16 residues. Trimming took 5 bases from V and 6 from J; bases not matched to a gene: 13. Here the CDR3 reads CASSLAPRQGSNEQFF. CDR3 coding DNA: TGTGCCAGCAGTCTCGCTCCTCGACAGGGCTCCAATGAGCAGTTCTTC.

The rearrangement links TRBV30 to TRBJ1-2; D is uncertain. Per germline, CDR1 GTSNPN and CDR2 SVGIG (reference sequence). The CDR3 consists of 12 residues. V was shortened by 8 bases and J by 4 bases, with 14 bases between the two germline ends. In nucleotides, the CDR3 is TGTGCCGGGCAGTCCCGATCCTATGGCTACACCTTC. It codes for CAGQSRSYGYTF.

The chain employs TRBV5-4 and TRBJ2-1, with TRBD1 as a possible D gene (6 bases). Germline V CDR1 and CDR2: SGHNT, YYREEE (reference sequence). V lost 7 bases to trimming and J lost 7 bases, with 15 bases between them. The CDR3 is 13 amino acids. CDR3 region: CASASQGPNEQFF. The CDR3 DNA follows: TGTGCCAGCGCCAGCCAGGGGCCGAATGAGCAGTTCTTC.